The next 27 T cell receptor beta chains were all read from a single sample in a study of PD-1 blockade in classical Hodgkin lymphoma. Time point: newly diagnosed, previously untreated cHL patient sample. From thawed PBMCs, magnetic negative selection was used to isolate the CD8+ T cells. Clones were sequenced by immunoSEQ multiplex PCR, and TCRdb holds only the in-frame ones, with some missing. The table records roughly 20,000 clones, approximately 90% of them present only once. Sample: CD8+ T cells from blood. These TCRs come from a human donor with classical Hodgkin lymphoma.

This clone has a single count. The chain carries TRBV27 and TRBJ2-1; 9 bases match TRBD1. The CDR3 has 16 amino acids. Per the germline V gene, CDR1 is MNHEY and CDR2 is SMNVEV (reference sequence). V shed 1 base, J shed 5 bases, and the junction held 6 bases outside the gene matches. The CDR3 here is CASSLLGQGINNEQFF. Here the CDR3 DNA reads TGTGCCAGCAGTTTATTAGGACAGGGGATTAACAATGAGCAGTTCTTC.

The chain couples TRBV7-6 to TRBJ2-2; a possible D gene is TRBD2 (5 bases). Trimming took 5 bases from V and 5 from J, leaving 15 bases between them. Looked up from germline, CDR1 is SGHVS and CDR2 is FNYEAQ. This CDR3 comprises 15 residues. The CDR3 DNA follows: TGTGCCAGCAGCCTTCCAGCGACGGGAACCGGGGAGCTGTTTTTT. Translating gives CASSLPATGTGELFF.

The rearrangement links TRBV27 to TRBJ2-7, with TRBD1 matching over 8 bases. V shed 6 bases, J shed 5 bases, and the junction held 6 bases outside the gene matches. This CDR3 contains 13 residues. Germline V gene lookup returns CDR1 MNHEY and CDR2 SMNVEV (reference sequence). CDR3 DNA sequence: TGTGCCAGCAGGAGGACAGGGTACGACGAGCAGTACTTC. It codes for CASRRTGYDEQYF.

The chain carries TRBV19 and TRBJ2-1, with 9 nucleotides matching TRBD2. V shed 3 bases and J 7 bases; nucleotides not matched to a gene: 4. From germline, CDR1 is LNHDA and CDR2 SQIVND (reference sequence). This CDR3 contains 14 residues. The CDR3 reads CASSISGRGNEQFF. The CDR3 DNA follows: TGTGCCAGTAGTATTAGCGGGAGAGGGAATGAGCAGTTCTTC.

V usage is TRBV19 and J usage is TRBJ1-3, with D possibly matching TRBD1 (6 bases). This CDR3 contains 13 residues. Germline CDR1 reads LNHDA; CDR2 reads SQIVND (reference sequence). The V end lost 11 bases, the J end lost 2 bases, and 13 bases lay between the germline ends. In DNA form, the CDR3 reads TGTGCCGGATCCCAGGGGACTGGAAACACCATATATTTT. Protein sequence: CAGSQGTGNTIYF.

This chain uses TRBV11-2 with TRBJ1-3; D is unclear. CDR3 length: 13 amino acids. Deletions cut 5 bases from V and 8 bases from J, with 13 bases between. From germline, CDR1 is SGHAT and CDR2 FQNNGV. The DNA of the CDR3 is TGTGCCAGCAGCCCCCTTGGTACAGACACCATATATTTT. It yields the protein CASSPLGTDTIYF.

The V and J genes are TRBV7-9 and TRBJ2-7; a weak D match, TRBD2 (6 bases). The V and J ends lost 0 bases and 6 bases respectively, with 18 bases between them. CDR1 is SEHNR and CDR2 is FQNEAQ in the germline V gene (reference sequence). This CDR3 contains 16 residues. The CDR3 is CASSLASYGGPGEQYF. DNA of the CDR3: TGTGCCAGCAGCTTAGCGTCGTATGGAGGGCCGGGCGAGCAGTACTTC.

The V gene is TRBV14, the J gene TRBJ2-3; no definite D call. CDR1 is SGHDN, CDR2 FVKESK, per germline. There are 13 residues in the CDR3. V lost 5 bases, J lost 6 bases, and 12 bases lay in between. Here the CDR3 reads CASSVTMVDTQYF. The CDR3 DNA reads TGTGCCAGCAGCGTTACGATGGTCGATACGCAGTATTTT.

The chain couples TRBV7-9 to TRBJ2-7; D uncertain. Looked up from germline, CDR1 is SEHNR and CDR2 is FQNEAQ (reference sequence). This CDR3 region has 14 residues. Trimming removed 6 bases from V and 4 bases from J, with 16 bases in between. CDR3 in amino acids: CASSPPTQPYEQYF. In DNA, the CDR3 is TGTGCCAGCAGTCCCCCGACGCAACCTTACGAGCAGTACTTC.

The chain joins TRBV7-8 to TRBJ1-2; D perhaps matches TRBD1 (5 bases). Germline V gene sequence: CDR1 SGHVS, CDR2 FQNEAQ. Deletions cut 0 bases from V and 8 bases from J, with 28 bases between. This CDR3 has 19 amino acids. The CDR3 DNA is TGTGCCAGCAGCTTAGCCAGGGCAGACTATATCCCCATCGCGGGGGGCTACACCTTC. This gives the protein CASSLARADYIPIAGGYTF.

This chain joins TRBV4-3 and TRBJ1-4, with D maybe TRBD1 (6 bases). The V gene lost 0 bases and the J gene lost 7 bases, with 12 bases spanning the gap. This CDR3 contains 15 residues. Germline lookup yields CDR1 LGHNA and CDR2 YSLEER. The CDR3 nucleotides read TGCGCCAGCAGCCAAGACCCGGGGGCGGGTGAAAAACTGTTTTTT. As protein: CASSQDPGAGEKLFF.

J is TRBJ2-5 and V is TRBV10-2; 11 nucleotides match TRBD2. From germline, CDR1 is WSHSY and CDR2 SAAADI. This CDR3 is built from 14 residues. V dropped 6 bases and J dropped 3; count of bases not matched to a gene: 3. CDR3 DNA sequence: TGCGCCAGCAGGAAGACTAGCGGGAAAGAGACCCAGTACTTC. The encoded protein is CASRKTSGKETQYF.

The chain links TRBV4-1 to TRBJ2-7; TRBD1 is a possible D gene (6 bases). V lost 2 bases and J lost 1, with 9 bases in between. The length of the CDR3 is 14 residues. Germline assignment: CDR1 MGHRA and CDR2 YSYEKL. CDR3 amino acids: CASSQIGQSYEQYF. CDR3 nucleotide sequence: TGCGCCAGCAGCCAAATAGGACAGTCCTACGAGCAGTACTTC.

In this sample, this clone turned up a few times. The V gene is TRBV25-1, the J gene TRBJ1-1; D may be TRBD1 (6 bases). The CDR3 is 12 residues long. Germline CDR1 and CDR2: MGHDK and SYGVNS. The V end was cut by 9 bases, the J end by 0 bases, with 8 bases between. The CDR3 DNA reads TGTGCCAGTAGACAGGTGAACACTGAAGCTTTCTTT. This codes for CASRQVNTEAFF.

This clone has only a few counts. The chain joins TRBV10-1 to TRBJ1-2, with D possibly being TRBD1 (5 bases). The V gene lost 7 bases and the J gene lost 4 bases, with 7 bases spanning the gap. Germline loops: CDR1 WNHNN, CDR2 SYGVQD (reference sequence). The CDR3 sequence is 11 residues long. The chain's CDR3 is CASMGLYGYTF. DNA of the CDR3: TGCGCCAGCATGGGACTCTATGGCTACACCTTC.

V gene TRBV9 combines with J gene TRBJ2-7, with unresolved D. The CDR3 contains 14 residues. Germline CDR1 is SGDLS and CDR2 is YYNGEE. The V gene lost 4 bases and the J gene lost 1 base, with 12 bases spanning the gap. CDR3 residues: CASSPIPKSYEQYF. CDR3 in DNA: TGTGCCAGCAGCCCTATCCCGAAATCCTACGAGCAGTACTTC. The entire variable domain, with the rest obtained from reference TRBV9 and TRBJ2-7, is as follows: DSGVTQTPKHLITATGQRVTLRCSPRSGDLSVYWYQQSLDQGLQFLIQYYNGEERAKGNILERFSAQQFPDLHSELNLSSLELGDSALYFCASSPIPKSYEQYFGPGTRLTVT.

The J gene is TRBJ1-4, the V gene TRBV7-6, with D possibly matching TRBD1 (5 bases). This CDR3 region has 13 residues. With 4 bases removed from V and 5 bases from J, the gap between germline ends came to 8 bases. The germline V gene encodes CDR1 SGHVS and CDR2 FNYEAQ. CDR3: CASSSGPNEKLFF. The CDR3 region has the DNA TGTGCCAGCAGCTCGGGACCGAATGAAAAACTGTTTTTT.

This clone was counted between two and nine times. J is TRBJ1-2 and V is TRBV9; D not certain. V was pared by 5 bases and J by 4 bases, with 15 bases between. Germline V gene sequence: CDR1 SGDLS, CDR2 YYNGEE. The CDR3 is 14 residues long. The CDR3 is CASRDSSASYGYTF. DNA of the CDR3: TGTGCCAGCAGAGACTCTTCAGCGAGCTATGGCTACACCTTC.

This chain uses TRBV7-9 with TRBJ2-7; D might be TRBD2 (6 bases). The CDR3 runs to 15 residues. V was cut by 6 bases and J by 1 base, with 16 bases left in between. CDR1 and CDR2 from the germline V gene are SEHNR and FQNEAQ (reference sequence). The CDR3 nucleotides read TGTGCCAGCAGTGGGCCGGGACTCGGTTCCTACGAGCAGTACTTC. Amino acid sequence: CASSGPGLGSYEQYF.

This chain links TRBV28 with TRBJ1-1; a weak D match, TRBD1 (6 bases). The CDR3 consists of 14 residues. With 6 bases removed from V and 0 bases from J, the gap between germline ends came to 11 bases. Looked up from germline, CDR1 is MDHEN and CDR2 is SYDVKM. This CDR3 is CASSRQVLNTEAFF. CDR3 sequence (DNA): TGTGCCAGCAGCCGACAGGTCCTGAACACTGAAGCTTTCTTT.

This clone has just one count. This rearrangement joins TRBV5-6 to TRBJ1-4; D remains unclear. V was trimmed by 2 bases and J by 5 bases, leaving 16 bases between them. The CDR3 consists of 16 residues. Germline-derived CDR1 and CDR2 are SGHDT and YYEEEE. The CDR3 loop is CASSFRQALLNEKLFF. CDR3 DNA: TGTGCCAGCAGCTTCCGTCAGGCCCTCCTCAATGAAAAACTGTTTTTT.

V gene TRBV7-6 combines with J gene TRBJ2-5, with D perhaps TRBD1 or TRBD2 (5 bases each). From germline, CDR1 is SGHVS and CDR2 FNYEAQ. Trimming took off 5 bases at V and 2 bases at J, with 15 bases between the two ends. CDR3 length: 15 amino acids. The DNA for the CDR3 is TGTGCCAGCAGCCCCATAGGGACCGGACAAGAGACCCAGTACTTC. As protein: CASSPIGTGQETQYF.

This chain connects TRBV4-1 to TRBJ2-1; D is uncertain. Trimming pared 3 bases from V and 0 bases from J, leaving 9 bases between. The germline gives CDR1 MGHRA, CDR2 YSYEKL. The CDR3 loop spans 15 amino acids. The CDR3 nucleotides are TGCGCCAGCAGCCAGAAACTGAGCTCCTACAATGAGCAGTTCTTC. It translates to CASSQKLSSYNEQFF.

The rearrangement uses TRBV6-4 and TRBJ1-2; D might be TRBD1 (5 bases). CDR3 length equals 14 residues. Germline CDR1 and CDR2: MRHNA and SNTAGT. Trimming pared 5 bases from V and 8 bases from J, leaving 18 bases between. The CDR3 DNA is TGTGCCAGCAGTCGCAGTGAAGGTGGGGGAGGCTACACCTTC. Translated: CASSRSEGGGGYTF.

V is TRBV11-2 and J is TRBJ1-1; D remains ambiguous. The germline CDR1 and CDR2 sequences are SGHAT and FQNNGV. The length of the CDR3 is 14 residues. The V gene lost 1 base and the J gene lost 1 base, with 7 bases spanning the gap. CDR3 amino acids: CASSLVGRNTEAFF. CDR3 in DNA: TGTGCCAGCAGCTTAGTAGGGAGGAACACTGAAGCTTTCTTT.

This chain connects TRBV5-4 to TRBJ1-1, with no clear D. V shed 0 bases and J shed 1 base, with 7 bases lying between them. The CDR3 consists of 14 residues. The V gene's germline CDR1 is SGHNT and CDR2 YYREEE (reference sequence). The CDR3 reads CASSLARENTEAFF. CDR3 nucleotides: TGTGCCAGCAGCTTGGCGAGGGAGAACACTGAAGCTTTCTTT.

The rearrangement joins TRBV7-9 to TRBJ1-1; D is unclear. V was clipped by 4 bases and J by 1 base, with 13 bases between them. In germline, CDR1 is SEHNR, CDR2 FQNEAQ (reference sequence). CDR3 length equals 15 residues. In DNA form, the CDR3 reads TGTGCCAGCAGCTCGCCGTATGGTCGGAACACTGAAGCTTTCTTT. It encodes CASSSPYGRNTEAFF.